Presented here are 10 T cell receptor beta chains from one specimen sequenced in a study of CD8 T cells in acute hepatitis C reinfection. The time point denotes: naive CD8 control sorted from an acute-time-point sample. The protocol was immunoSEQ multiplex PCR, while the TCRdb copy is restricted to in-frame clones and leaves out a portion. The repertoire holds about 38,000 clones, 85% to 90% seen once, with 0.5% in the top ten. Sequencing was carried out using naive CD8+ T cells from PBMCs. Source of these receptors: a man younger than 45 with chronic hepatitis C.

This chain uses TRBV7-9 with TRBJ2-1; D remains ambiguous. The CDR3 extends over 12 amino acids. Per germline, CDR1 SEHNR and CDR2 FQNEAQ (reference sequence). The V gene lost 3 bases and the J gene lost 10 bases, with 10 bases spanning the gap. The CDR3 reads CASSFDSSEQFF. The CDR3 DNA follows: TGTGCCAGCAGCTTTGACTCTTCCGAGCAGTTCTTC. The full variable domain, in which reference TRBV7-9 and TRBJ2-1 provide the parts outside the CDR3, is DTGVSQNPRHKITKRGQNVTFRCDPISEHNRLYWYRQTLGQGPEFLTYFQNEAQLEKSRLLSDRFSAERPKGSFSTLEIQRTEQGDSAMYLCASSFDSSEQFFGPGTRLTVL.

This clone was seen only once. The chain uses TRBV6-5 and TRBJ1-2, with D maybe TRBD1 (6 bases). In germline, CDR1 is MNHEY, CDR2 SVGAGI. Trimming left V 5 bases short and J 4 bases short, with 14 bases between. CDR3 length: 14 residues. The CDR3 protein is CASSLSGTTYGYTF. The CDR3 bases are TGTGCCAGCAGTCTATCCGGGACAACCTATGGCTACACCTTC.

This chain joins TRBV9 and TRBJ2-3; 8 bases agree with TRBD1. The V gene's germline CDR1 is SGDLS and CDR2 YYNGEE. V was pared by 4 bases and J by 4 bases, with 5 bases of the junction left unmatched. The CDR3 is 14 amino acids. CDR3 sequence reads: CASSPRTGPDTQYF. In nucleotides, the CDR3 is TGTGCCAGCAGCCCCCGGACAGGGCCAGATACGCAGTATTTT.

V is TRBV13 and J is TRBJ2-3, with 7 bases lining up with TRBD1. V lost 5 bases to trimming and J lost 6 bases; unmatched junction nucleotides: 14. The CDR3 sequence is 16 residues long. CDR1 and CDR2 from the germline V gene are PRHDT and FYEKMQ (reference sequence). CDR3 loop: CASSPNRQGPVDTQYF. CDR3 bases: TGTGCCAGCAGCCCCAATCGACAGGGACCAGTCGATACGCAGTATTTT. The whole variable domain, filled in from reference TRBV13 and TRBJ2-3, reads AAGVIQSPRHLIKEKRETATLKCYPIPRHDTVYWYQQGPGQDPQFLISFYEKMQSDKGSIPDRFSAQQFSDYHSELNMSSLELGDSALYFCASSPNRQGPVDTQYFGPGTRLTVL.

This clone has just one count. The chain uses TRBV7-6 and TRBJ2-3; D uncertain. The CDR3 length is 12 residues. Germline CDR1 and CDR2: SGHVS and FNYEAQ. Trimming pared 1 base from V and 4 bases from J, leaving 3 bases between. DNA of the CDR3: TGTGCCAGCAGCTTAGGTGCAGATACGCAGTATTTT. Amino acids: CASSLGADTQYF.

This chain uses TRBV5-4 with TRBJ2-2, with TRBD2 as a possible D gene (6 bases). Germline CDR1 reads SGHNT; CDR2 reads YYREEE (reference sequence). The CDR3 runs to 15 residues. With 0 bases removed from V and 7 bases from J, the gap between germline ends came to 13 bases. The CDR3 is CASSLAAGRGGELFF. The DNA for the CDR3 is TGTGCCAGCAGCTTGGCGGCGGGAAGGGGCGGGGAGCTGTTTTTT. The whole variable domain, remainder taken from reference TRBV5-4 and TRBJ2-2, is ETGVTQSPTHLIKTRGQQVTLRCSSQSGHNTVSWYQQALGQGPQFIFQYYREEENGRGNFPPRFSGLQFPNYSSELNVNALELDDSALYLCASSLAAGRGGELFFGEGSRLTVL.

This clone occurred once. This chain links TRBV6-5 with TRBJ2-7; D unclear. CDR3 size: 13 residues. Germline lookup yields CDR1 MNHEY and CDR2 SVGAGI. Trimming took 2 bases from V and 2 from J, leaving 7 bases between them. CDR3 nucleotides: TGTGCCAGCAGTTACAGTCAGGCCTACGAGCAGTACTTC. Its protein is CASSYSQAYEQYF.

This clone has a single count. This chain links TRBV5-5 with TRBJ2-4; D tentatively reads TRBD1 or TRBD2 (5 bases each). CDR3 length equals 11 residues. Germline V gene lookup returns CDR1 SGHKS and CDR2 YYEKEE (reference sequence). The V end lost 4 bases, the J end lost 12 bases, and 11 bases lay between the germline ends. This CDR3 is CASSQDGTQYF. In DNA form, the CDR3 reads TGTGCCAGCAGCCAGGACGGGACTCAGTACTTC.

The chain is built from TRBV25-1 and TRBJ1-3; 7 bases align to TRBD1. The CDR3 has 15 amino acids. Germline V lookup: CDR1 MGHDK, CDR2 SYGVNS. Trimming cost V 5 bases and J 2 bases; bases outside gene matches: 6. CDR3 sequence: CASSHDRATGNTIYF. CDR3 DNA: TGTGCCAGCAGTCATGACAGGGCGACTGGAAACACCATATATTTT.

The chain couples TRBV10-2 to TRBJ2-1; D may be TRBD2 (5 bases). CDR3 length: 14 residues. V lost 6 bases and J 5 bases, leaving 14 bases between the germline ends. Germline CDR1 and CDR2: WSHSY and SAAADI. The CDR3 sequence: CASSPTKLDNEQFF. The CDR3 coding sequence is TGCGCCAGCAGCCCAACGAAACTAGACAATGAGCAGTTCTTC.